This entry describes one TCR beta chain. The antigen remains unidentified. Germline loops: CDR1 SGHRS, CDR2 YFSETQ. This CDR3 has 14 residues. The V and J ends lost 4 bases and 6 bases, in that order; junction bases with no gene match: 4. This sample was taken from a study of shared clonotypes between healthy human individuals. Overall study context: Each donor's CD4 naive and CD4 memory cells filled three plates apiece, CD8 naive two, and CD8 memory one.

Study-level findings and limits: Genetic and exposure-history diversity was limited by the small donor number.

Profiling relied on immunoSEQ multiplex PCR, and the TCRdb table lists in-frame clones only, not all of them. The table records around 2.5 million clones, under 95% of them present only once. This receptor was taken from a man aged 18 to 30 in good health. Some clones in this sample may be carry-over from other donors' samples. The specimen was naive CD4+ T cells from PBMCs. Noted subset: CD45RA+ positively selected. The chain carries TRBV5-1 and TRBJ2-2; 9 bases line up with TRBD1. CDR3 sequence reads: CASSADRGAGELFF. CDR3 DNA: TGCGCCAGCAGCGCCGACAGGGGGGCCGGGGAGCTGTTTTTT.